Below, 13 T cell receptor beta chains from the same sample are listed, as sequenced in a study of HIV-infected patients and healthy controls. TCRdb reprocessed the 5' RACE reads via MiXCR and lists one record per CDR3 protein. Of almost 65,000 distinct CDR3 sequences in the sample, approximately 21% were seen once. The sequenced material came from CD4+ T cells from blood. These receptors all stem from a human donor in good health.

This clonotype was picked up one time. CDR3 DNA: TGTGCCAGCAGTTACTCCGCAGGGTCGGTGAGCAATCAGCCCCAGCATTTT. Translated: CASSYSAGSVSNQPQHF. This chain uses TRBV6-2 or TRBV6-3 with TRBJ1-5; weak D call: TRBD1 (5 bases). Trimming shortened V by 0 bases and J by 1 base, and 13 bases separated the two germline ends. CDR1 is MNHEY, CDR2 SVGEGT, per germline. There are 17 residues in the CDR3.

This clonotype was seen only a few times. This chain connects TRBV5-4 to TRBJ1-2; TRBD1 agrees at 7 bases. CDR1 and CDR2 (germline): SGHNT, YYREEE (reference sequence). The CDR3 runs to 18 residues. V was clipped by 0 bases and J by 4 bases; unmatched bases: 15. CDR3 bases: TGTGCCAGCAGCTTGGGATTGCTGGCGACAGGGACCATCTATGGCTACACCTTC. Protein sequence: CASSLGLLATGTIYGYTF.

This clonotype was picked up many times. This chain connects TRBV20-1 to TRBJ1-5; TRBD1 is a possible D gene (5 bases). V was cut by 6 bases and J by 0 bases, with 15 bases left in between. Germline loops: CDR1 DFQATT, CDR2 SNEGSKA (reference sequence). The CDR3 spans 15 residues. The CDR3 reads CSAAPGQISNQPQHF. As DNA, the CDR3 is TGCAGTGCAGCCCCGGGGCAAATTAGCAATCAGCCCCAGCATTTT.

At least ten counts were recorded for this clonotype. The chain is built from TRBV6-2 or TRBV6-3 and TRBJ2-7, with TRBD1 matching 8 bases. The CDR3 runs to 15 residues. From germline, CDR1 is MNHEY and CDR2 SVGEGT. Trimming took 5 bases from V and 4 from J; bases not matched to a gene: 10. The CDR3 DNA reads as TGTGCCAGCAGTAAGACTCAGGGGGCTACGTACGAGCAGTACTTC. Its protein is CASSKTQGATYEQYF.

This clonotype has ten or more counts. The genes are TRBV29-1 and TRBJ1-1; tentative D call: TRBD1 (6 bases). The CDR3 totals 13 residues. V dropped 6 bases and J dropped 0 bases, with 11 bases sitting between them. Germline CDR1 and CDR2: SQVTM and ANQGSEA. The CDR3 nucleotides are TGCAGCGTCGGGGACATTATGAACACTGAAGCTTTCTTT. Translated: CSVGDIMNTEAFF.

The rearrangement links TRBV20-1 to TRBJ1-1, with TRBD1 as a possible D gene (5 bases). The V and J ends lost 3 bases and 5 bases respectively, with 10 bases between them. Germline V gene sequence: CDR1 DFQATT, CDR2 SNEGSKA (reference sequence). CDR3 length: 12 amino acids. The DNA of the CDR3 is TGCAGTGCTAGTAGCCAGGGAACTGAAGCTTTCTTT. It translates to CSASSQGTEAFF.

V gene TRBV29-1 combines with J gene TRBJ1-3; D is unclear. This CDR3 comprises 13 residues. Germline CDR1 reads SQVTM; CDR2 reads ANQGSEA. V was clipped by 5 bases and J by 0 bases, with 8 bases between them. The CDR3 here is CSVQSFSGNTIYF. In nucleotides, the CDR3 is TGCAGCGTTCAGTCCTTCTCTGGAAACACCATATATTTT.

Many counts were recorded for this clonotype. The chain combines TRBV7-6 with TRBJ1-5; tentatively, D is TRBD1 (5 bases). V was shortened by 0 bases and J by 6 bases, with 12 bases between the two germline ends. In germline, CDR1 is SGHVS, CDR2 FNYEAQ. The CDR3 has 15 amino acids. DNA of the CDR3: TGTGCCAGCAGCTTAGCTGGGGGGAAGAGTCAGCCCCAGCATTTT. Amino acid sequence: CASSLAGGKSQPQHF. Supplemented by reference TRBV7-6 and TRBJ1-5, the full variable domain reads GAGVSQSPRYKVTKRGQDVALRCDPISGHVSLYWYRQALGQGPEFLTYFNYEAQQDKSGLPNDRFSAERPEGSISTLTIQRTEQRDSAMYRCASSLAGGKSQPQHFGDGTRLSIL.

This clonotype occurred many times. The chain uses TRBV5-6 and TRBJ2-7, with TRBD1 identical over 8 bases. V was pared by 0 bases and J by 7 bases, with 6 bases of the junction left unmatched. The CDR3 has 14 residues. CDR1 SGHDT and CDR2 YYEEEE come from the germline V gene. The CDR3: CASSLAQGAREQYF. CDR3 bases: TGTGCCAGCAGCTTGGCCCAGGGGGCCAGGGAGCAGTACTTC. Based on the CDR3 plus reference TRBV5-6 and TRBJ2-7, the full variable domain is DAGVTQSPTHLIKTRGQQVTLRCSPKSGHDTVSWYQQALGQGPQFIFQYYEEEERQRGNFPDRFSGHQFPNYSSELNVNALLLGDSALYLCASSLAQGAREQYFGPGTRLTVT.

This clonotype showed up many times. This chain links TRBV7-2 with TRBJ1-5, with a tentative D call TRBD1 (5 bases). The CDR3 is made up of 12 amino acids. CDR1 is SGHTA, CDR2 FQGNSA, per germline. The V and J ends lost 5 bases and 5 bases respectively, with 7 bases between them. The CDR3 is CASSAGYQPQHF. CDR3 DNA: TGTGCCAGCAGCGCAGGGTATCAGCCCCAGCATTTT.

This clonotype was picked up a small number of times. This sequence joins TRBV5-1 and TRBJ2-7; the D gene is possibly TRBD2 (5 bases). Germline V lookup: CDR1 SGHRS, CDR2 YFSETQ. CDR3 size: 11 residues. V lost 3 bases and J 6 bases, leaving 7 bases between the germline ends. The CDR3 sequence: CASSSGVEQYF. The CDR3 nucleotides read TGCGCCAGCAGCTCCGGGGTCGAGCAGTACTTC.

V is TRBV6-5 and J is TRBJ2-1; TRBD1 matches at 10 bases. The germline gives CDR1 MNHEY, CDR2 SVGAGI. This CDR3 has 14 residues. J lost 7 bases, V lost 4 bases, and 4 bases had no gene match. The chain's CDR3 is CASSSRTGGNEQFF. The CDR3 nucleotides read TGTGCCAGCAGTTCCAGGACAGGGGGGAATGAGCAGTTCTTC.

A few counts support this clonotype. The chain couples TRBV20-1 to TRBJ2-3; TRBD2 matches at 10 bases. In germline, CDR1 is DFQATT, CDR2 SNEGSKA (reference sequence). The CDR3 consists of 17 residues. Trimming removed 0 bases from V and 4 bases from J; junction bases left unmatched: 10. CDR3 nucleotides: TGCAGTGCTAGAGATTACAAGCGGGAGGGAGTATCAGATACGCAGTATTTT. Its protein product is CSARDYKREGVSDTQYF.